Given below is one T cell receptor (beta chain) in context. This sample was included in a study of T cells in Graves' hyperthyroidism and ophthalmopathy. Germline trimming cut 7 bases from V and 1 base from J; bases unmatched to any gene: 7. CDR3 size: 15 residues. The germline V gene has CDR1 MNHNS and CDR2 SASEGT. The CDR3 regions of TCR beta were amplified from RNA transcripts. A set of HTBI primers served as the primers for a first-round RT-PCR of the TCR CDR3. One entry per CDR3 protein results from TCRdb running MiXCR on the multiplex PCR reads. The sample has about half a million distinct CDR3 sequences, about 16% seen once.

The TCR originated in a woman in her twenties or thirties with Graves' ophthalmopathy. The chain has TRBV6-1 and TRBJ1-5; 7 nucleotides match TRBD1. The sequencing input was blood. CDR3 amino acids: CASTPGGASNQPQHF. In DNA form, the CDR3 reads TGTGCCAGCACACCAGGGGGGGCGAGCAATCAGCCCCAGCATTTT.